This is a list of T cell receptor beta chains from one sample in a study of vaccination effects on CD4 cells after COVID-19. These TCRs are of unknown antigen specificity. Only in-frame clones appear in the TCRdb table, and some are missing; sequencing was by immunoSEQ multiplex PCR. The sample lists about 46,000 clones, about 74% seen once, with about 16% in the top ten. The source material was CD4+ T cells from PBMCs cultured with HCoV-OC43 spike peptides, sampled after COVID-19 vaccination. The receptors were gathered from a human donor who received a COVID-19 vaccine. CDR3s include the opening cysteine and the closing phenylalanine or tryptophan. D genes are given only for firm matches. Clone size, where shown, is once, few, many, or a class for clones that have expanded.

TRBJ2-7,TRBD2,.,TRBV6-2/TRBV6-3,CASSRTSGSKEQYF,TGTGCCAGCAGTAGGACTAGCGGGAGTAAAGAGCAGTACTTC
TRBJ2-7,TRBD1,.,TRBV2,CASSSGTGLSYEQYF,TGTGCCAGCAGTTCCGGGACAGGGCTGTCCTACGAGCAGTACTTC
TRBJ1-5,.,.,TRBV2,CASSDLSGAGSPQHF,TGTGCCAGCAGTGACCTTTCAGGGGCGGGGTCGCCCCAGCATTTT
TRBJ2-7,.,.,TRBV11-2,CASYQAGGASYEQYF,TGTGCCAGCTATCAAGCAGGCGGTGCCTCCTACGAGCAGTACTTC
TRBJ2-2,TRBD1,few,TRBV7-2,CASSPEQGGTGGELFF,TGTGCCAGCAGCCCGGAACAGGGGGGAACGGGCGGGGAGCTGTTTTTT
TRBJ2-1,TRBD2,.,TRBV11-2,CASSLGLAGRGNEQFF,TGTGCCAGCAGCTTGGGACTAGCGGGACGCGGTAATGAGCAGTTCTTC
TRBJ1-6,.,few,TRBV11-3,CASSLSGQPPSPLHF,TGTGCCAGCAGCTTATCTGGACAGCCACCTTCACCCCTCCACTTT
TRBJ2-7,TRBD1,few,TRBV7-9,CASSSTGTGHREQYF,TGTGCCAGCAGCTCGACCGGGACAGGGCATCGTGAGCAGTACTTC
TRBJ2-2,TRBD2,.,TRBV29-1,CSALSGSYTGELFF,TGCAGCGCTCTTAGCGGGAGCTACACCGGGGAGCTGTTTTTT
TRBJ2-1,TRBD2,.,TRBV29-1,CSAETGRAGEQFF,TGCAGCGCCGAGACCGGGAGGGCCGGAGAGCAGTTCTTC
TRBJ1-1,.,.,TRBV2,CASSPGTSEAFF,TGTGCCAGCAGTCCCGGGACTTCTGAAGCTTTCTTT
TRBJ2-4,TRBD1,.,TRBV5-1,CASSLEQGEVQYF,TGCGCCAGCAGCTTGGAACAGGGGGAGGTTCAGTACTTC
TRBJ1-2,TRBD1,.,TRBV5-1,CASSYRDRGLHGYTF,TGCGCCAGCAGCTACCGGGACAGGGGGCTGCATGGCTACACCTTC
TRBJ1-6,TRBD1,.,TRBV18,CASSPSTGRNSPLHF,TGTGCCAGCTCACCTTCGACAGGGCGGAATTCACCCCTCCACTTT
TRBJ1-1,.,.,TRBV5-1,CASSLGTNTEAFF,TGCGCCAGCAGCTTGGGGACGAACACTGAAGCTTTCTTT
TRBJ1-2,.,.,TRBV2,CASSEMVTGINYGYTF,TGTGCCAGCAGTGAAATGGTGACAGGAATTAACTATGGCTACACCTTC
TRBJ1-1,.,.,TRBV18,CASSPQGVAEAFF,TGTGCCAGCTCACCACAGGGAGTCGCTGAAGCTTTCTTT
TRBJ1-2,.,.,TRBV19,CASSSGQSYGYTF,.
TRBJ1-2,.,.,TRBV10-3,CAISAGGLDYGYTF,TGTGCCATCAGTGCGGGGGGGCTAGACTATGGCTACACCTTC
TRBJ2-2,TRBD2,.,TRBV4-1,CASSQEVAGWGRPGELFF,TGCGCCAGCAGCCAAGAGGTAGCGGGGTGGGGGAGACCCGGGGAGCTGTTTTTT
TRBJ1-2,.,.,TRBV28,CASSKGSLGNGYTF,TGTGCCAGCAGCAAGGGTTCTCTTGGGAATGGCTACACCTTC
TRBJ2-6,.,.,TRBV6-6,CASSPQSSGANVLTF,TGTGCCAGCAGTCCCCAAAGCTCTGGGGCCAACGTCCTGACTTTC
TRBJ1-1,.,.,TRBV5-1,CASSFEGGRSGDTEAFF,TGCGCCAGCAGCTTCGAGGGAGGTCGGTCAGGGGACACTGAAGCTTTCTTT
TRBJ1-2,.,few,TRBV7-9,CASSGNRILYGYTF,TGTGCCAGCAGCGGGAACAGGATCCTCTATGGCTACACCTTC
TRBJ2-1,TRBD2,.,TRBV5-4,CASTRGGGAVVNEQFF,TGTGCCAGCACTCGGGGCGGGGGGGCCGTAGTGAATGAGCAGTTCTTC
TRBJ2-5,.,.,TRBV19,CASSISAGGQETQYF,TGTGCCAGTAGTATATCAGCGGGCGGACAAGAGACCCAGTACTTC
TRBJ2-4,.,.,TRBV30,CAWSVLRVRQREMNIQYF,TGTGCCTGGAGTGTACTACGGGTCCGACAGCGTGAGATGAACATTCAGTACTTC
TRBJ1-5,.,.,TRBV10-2,CASTFSKDQPQHF,TGCGCCAGCACTTTCAGCAAGGATCAGCCCCAGCATTTT
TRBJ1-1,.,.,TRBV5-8,CASSIQRVRLNTEAFF,TGTGCCAGCAGCATTCAACGGGTGCGCCTGAACACTGAAGCTTTCTTT
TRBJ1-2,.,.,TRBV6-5,CASSYSEDTGYTF,TGTGCCAGCAGTTACTCGGAAGACACTGGCTACACCTTC
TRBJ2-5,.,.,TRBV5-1,CASSTGLTNPQETQYF,TGCGCCAGCAGCACCGGCTTGACAAATCCGCAAGAGACCCAGTACTTC
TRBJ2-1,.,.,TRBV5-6,CASIREFVSYNEQFF,TGTGCCAGCATCAGGGAGTTTGTCTCCTACAATGAGCAGTTCTTC
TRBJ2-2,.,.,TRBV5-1,CASSPASRGTGELFF,TGCGCCAGCAGCCCGGCGAGTCGCGGCACCGGGGAGCTGTTTTTT
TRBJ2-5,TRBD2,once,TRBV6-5,CASSYSGTSGGETQYF,TGTGCCAGCAGTTACTCCGGGACTAGCGGGGGAGAGACCCAGTACTTC
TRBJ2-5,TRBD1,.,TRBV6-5,CASRTGVASGETQYF,TGTGCCAGCAGAACAGGGGTCGCGAGTGGAGAGACCCAGTACTTC
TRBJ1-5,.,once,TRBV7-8,CASSLVRGRNQPQHF,TGTGCCAGCAGCTTAGTAAGGGGCCGGAATCAGCCCCAGCATTTT
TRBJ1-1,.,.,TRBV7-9,CASSSGSTISNTEAFF,TGTGCCAGCAGCTCGGGGAGTACTATATCGAACACTGAAGCTTTCTTT
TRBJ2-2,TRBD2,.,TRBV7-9,CASSYGKLAGGRNTGELFF,TGTGCCAGCAGCTACGGCAAACTAGCGGGGGGCAGGAACACCGGGGAGCTGTTTTTT
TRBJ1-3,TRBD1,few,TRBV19,CASSIRQGAPVSGNTIYF,TGTGCCAGTAGTATCAGGCAGGGGGCTCCCGTCTCTGGAAACACCATATATTTT
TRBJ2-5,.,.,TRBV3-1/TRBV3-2,CASSQVLLETQYF,TGTGCCAGCAGCCAAGTTCTTCTAGAAACCCAGTACTTC
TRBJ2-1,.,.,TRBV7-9,CACKGFKNVEQFF,TGTGCCTGTAAAGGCTTTAAAAACGTAGAGCAGTTCTTC
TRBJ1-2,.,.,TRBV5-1,CASSLDQGTRYGYTF,TGCGCCAGCAGCTTGGATCAAGGCACTAGGTATGGCTACACCTTC
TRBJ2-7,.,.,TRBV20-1,CSAAGPYEQYF,TGCAGTGCTGCCGGGCCCTACGAGCAGTACTTC
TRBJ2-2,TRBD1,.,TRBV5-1,CASSLEGQGPGELFF,TGCGCCAGCAGCTTGGAGGGACAGGGCCCCGGGGAGCTGTTTTTT
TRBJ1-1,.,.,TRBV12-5,CASGLTYMNTEAFF,TGTGCTAGTGGTTTGACATACATGAACACTGAAGCTTTCTTT
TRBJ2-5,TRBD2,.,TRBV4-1,CASSSSGSETQYF,TGCGCCAGCAGCTCCAGCGGGAGCGAGACCCAGTACTTC
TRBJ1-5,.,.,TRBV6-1,CASSELFRGSNQPQHF,TGTGCCAGCAGTGAACTCTTCAGGGGTAGCAATCAGCCCCAGCATTTT
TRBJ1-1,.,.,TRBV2,CASRVDKMNTEAFF,TGTGCCAGCAGAGTGGACAAGATGAACACTGAAGCTTTCTTT
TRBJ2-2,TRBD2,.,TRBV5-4,CASSLLAGDNTGELFF,TGTGCCAGCAGCTTGTTAGCGGGGGATAACACCGGGGAGCTGTTTTTT
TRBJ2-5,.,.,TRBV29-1,CSVYRQGRGETQYF,TGCAGCGTCTATCGACAGGGGAGGGGAGAGACCCAGTACTTC
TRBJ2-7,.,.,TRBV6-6,CASSYGGAVYEQYF,TGTGCCAGCAGTTACGGGGGGGCAGTTTACGAGCAGTACTTC
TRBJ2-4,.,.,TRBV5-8,CASSLRVVAKNIQYF,TGTGCCAGCAGCTTACGGGTTGTAGCCAAAAACATTCAGTACTTC
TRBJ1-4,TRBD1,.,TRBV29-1,CSVEAGTGGQKLFF,TGCAGCGTTGAAGCCGGGACAGGGGGACAGAAACTGTTTTTT